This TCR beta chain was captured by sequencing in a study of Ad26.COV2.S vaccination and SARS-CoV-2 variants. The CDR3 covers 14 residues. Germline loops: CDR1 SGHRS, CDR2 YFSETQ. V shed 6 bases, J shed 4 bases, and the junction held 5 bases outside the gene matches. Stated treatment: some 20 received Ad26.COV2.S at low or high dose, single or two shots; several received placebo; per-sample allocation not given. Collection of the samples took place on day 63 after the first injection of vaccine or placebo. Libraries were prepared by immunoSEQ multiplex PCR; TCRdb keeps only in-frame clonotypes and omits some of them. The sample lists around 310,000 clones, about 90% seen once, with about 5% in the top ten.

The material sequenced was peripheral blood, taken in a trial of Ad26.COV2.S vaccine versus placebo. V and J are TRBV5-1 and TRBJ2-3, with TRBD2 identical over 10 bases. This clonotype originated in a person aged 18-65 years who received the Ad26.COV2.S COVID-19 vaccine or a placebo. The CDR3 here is CASKRSGGADTQYF. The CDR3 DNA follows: TGCGCCAGCAAACGAAGCGGGGGGGCAGATACGCAGTATTTT.